One and the same sample provided the 16 T cell receptor beta chains below, sequenced in a study of pediatric ulcerative colitis. Repertoires were generated with immunoSEQ multiplex PCR, while TCRdb's copy carries only in-frame clones and drops some. The sample contains roughly 64,000 clones, around 85% of which appear only once. Sequencing was done on a sample of blood. The receptors here all came from a boy aged 5-17 years with severe ulcerative colitis.

This sequence joins TRBV19 and TRBJ2-3, with TRBD2 identical over 9 bases. Germline assignment: CDR1 LNHDA and CDR2 SQIVND (reference sequence). V shed 4 bases, J shed 5 bases, and the junction held 4 bases outside the gene matches. This CDR3 spans 14 amino acids. For the CDR3, the DNA is TGTGCCAGTAGTAGTAGCGGGAGCGTAGATACGCAGTATTTT. It yields the protein CASSSSGSVDTQYF.

The rearrangement links TRBV5-6 to TRBJ2-3, with D uncertain. This CDR3 has 14 amino acids. Germline CDR1 reads SGHDT; CDR2 reads YYEEEE. Trimming cost V 5 bases and J 6 bases, with 16 bases left between them. CDR3 DNA: TGTGCCAGCAGTATTAATTGGCCCGACGATACGCAGTATTTT. Translated: CASSINWPDDTQYF.

This clone was detected a few times. This chain connects TRBV19 to TRBJ2-7; tentative D call: TRBD2 (6 bases). The germline gives CDR1 LNHDA, CDR2 SQIVND (reference sequence). V dropped 6 bases and J dropped 0 bases, with 9 bases sitting between them. The CDR3 sequence is 13 residues long. In DNA form, the CDR3 reads TGTGCCAGTAGGGATAGCGGCTCCTACGAGCAGTACTTC. This encodes CASRDSGSYEQYF.

The chain links TRBV5-1 to TRBJ2-3; D tentatively reads TRBD1 or TRBD2 (6 bases each). This CDR3 has 16 amino acids. CDR1 is SGHRS and CDR2 is YFSETQ in the germline V gene. V was pared by 5 bases and J by 4 bases, with 20 bases between. The CDR3 loop reads CASSEAGRGASDTQYF. CDR3 DNA: TGCGCCAGCAGTGAAGCGGGCAGGGGAGCCTCAGATACGCAGTATTTT.

CDR3 DNA: TGTGCCAGTAGTATATTCGGGGGGCCTGACTATGGCTACACCTTC. This codes for CASSIFGGPDYGYTF. The V and J genes are TRBV19 and TRBJ1-2; D might be TRBD1 (6 bases). CDR1 is LNHDA, CDR2 SQIVND, per germline (reference sequence). The CDR3 spans 15 residues. V shed 2 bases and J shed 3 bases, with 13 bases lying between them.

The chain is built from TRBV5-1 and TRBJ2-3, with D maybe TRBD2 (5 bases). This CDR3 has 15 amino acids. Trimming removed 4 bases at V and 6 bases at J, with 18 bases between. In germline, CDR1 is SGHRS, CDR2 YFSETQ. The CDR3 coding sequence is TGCGCCAGCAGCCAAAGCGGAGGTCGGGTTGATACGCAGTATTTT. It encodes CASSQSGGRVDTQYF.

The rearrangement joins TRBV9 to TRBJ2-1; TRBD2 agrees at 10 bases. V was pared by 2 bases and J by 4 bases, with 9 bases of the junction left unmatched. The CDR3 covers 17 residues. CDR1 is SGDLS and CDR2 is YYNGEE in the germline V gene. The CDR3 spells CASSVSGRPPAYNEQFF. The CDR3 coding sequence is TGTGCCAGCAGCGTTAGCGGGAGGCCTCCCGCTTACAATGAGCAGTTCTTC.

J is TRBJ2-1 and V is TRBV27, with unresolved D. The CDR3 runs to 15 residues. Germline CDR1 and CDR2: MNHEY and SMNVEV (reference sequence). The germline V and J ends were trimmed by 3 bases and 0 bases, with 9 bases remaining between them. CDR3 coding DNA: TGTGCCAGCAGTTTTGAACAGAGCTCCTACAATGAGCAGTTCTTC. Its protein product is CASSFEQSSYNEQFF.

This sequence joins TRBV30 and TRBJ2-1; D call uncertain. Germline V lookup: CDR1 GTSNPN, CDR2 SVGIG (reference sequence). The germline V and J ends were trimmed by 3 bases and 4 bases, with 13 bases remaining between them. This CDR3 is built from 14 residues. CDR3 sequence reads: CAWRLGIGYNEQFF. The CDR3 DNA follows: TGTGCCTGGAGGCTGGGGATCGGTTACAATGAGCAGTTCTTC.

The gene calls are TRBV14 and TRBJ2-1; D is uncertain. Germline values: CDR1 SGHDN, CDR2 FVKESK. The CDR3 runs to 13 residues. The ends were cut back, 2 bases at V and 7 bases at J, with 9 bases in the middle. DNA of the CDR3: TGTGCCAGCAGCCAATTCCAGGTGAATGAGCAGTTCTTC. It yields the protein CASSQFQVNEQFF.

The V gene is TRBV27, the J gene TRBJ2-2, with D possibly being TRBD1 or TRBD2 (5 bases each). The CDR3 length is 17 residues. Trimming stripped 3 bases from V and 2 bases from J, with 16 bases between. The V gene's germline CDR1 is MNHEY and CDR2 SMNVEV (reference sequence). The CDR3 region is CASSFGLAGRNTGELFF. CDR3 DNA sequence: TGTGCCAGCAGTTTTGGGCTGGCAGGGAGAAACACCGGGGAGCTGTTTTTT.

This rearrangement joins TRBV7-9 to TRBJ2-3; D remains unclear. The CDR3 consists of 13 residues. V was shortened by 1 base and J by 1 base, with 3 bases between the two germline ends. Germline CDR1 SEHNR, CDR2 FQNEAQ (reference sequence). CDR3 DNA sequence: TGTGCCAGCAGCTTAGTAGGCACAGATACGCAGTATTTT. The encoded protein is CASSLVGTDTQYF.

The chain employs TRBV2 and TRBJ1-4, with 8 bases identical to TRBD1. Germline lookup yields CDR1 SNHLY and CDR2 FYNNEI. After removal of 7 bases from V and 1 base from J, the junction contained 17 bases not matched to a gene. CDR3 length: 19 residues. The DNA for the CDR3 is TGTGCCAGCAAGAAAACCCCTCGGACAGGGTGGGGAACTAATGAAAAACTGTTTTTT. Protein: CASKKTPRTGWGTNEKLFF.

The V gene is TRBV5-8, the J gene TRBJ2-7; TRBD2 might be the D (5 bases). The CDR3 totals 12 residues. The V gene's germline CDR1 is SGHTS and CDR2 YDEGEE. Trimming took 1 base from V and 7 from J, leaving 9 bases between them. CDR3 sequence: CASSLRRVEQYF. Written as DNA, the CDR3 is TGTGCCAGCAGCTTGCGGCGGGTAGAGCAGTACTTC.

CDR3 amino acids: CASPRTANTGELFF. The DNA for the CDR3 is TGTGCCAGTCCGAGGACAGCGAACACCGGGGAGCTGTTTTTT. This chain links TRBV7-9 with TRBJ2-2, with a tentative D call TRBD1 (6 bases). This CDR3 comprises 14 residues. Germline lookup yields CDR1 SEHNR and CDR2 FQNEAQ (reference sequence). The V gene lost 9 bases and the J gene lost 0 bases, with 11 bases spanning the gap. Filled out from reference TRBV7-9 and TRBJ2-2, the complete variable domain reads DTGVSQNPRHKITKRGQNVTFRCDPISEHNRLYWYRQTLGQGPEFLTYFQNEAQLEKSRLLSDRFSAERPKGSFSTLEIQRTEQGDSAMYLCASPRTANTGELFFGEGSRLTVL.

This chain connects TRBV7-9 to TRBJ2-2; unclear D gene. Trimming took 6 bases from V and 0 from J, leaving 14 bases between them. CDR3 size: 16 residues. Germline V gene sequence: CDR1 SEHNR, CDR2 FQNEAQ (reference sequence). The CDR3 is CASRPGGPPNTGELFF. The CDR3 DNA follows: TGTGCCAGCAGGCCCGGTGGCCCGCCGAACACCGGGGAGCTGTTTTTT.